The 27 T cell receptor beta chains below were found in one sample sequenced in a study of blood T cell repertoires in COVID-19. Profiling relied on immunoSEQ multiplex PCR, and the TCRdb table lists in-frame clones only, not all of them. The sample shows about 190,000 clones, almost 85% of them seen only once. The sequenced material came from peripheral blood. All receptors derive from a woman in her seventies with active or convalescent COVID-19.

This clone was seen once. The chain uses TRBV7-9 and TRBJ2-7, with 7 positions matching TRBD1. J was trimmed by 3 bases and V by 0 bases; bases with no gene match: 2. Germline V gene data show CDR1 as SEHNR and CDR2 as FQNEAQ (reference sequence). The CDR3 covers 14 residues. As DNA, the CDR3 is TGTGCCAGCAGCTTAGCGGGGACAGACTACGAGCAGTACTTC. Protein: CASSLAGTDYEQYF.

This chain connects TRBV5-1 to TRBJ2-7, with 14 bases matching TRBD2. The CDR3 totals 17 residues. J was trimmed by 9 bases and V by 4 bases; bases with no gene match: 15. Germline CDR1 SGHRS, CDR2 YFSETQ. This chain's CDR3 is CASSHGTSGSNPRVQYF. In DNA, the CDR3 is TGCGCCAGCAGCCACGGGACTAGCGGGAGTAACCCTAGGGTGCAGTACTTC.

CDR3: CASSEGGGRTNEQFF. The CDR3 coding sequence is TGTGCCAGCAGTGAAGGGGGGGGTAGGACGAATGAGCAGTTCTTC. The V and J genes are TRBV2 and TRBJ2-1; TRBD2 aligns across 7 bases. Germline V CDR1 and CDR2: SNHLY, FYNNEI. Trimming at V came to 1 base and at J to 7 bases, leaving 7 bases not matched to a gene. The CDR3 consists of 15 residues.

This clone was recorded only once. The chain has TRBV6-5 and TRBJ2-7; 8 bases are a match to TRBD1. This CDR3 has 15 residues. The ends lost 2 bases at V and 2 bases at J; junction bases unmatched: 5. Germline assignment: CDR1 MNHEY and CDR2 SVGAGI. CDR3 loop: CASSYERTGTYEQYF. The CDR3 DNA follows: TGTGCCAGCAGTTACGAAAGGACAGGGACCTACGAGCAGTACTTC.

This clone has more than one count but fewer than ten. CDR3 DNA: TGTGCCAGCAGCCCAGCAGGTTCTAGGGGGCAGTACTTC. It translates to CASSPAGSRGQYF. The chain has TRBV5-6 and TRBJ2-7, with D possibly being TRBD1 (5 bases). The germline gives CDR1 SGHDT, CDR2 YYEEEE. The CDR3 covers 13 residues. V lost 4 bases, J lost 9 bases, and 17 bases lay in between.

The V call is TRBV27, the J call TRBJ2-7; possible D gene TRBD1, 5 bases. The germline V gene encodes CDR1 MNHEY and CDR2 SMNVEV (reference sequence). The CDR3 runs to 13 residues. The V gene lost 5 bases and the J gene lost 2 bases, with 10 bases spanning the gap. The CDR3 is CASSVQQAYEQYF. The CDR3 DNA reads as TGTGCCAGCAGTGTGCAACAGGCCTACGAGCAGTACTTC.

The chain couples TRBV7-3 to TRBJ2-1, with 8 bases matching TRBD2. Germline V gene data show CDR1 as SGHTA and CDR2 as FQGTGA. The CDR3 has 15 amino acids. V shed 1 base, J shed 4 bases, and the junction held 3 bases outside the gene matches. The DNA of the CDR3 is TGTGCCAGCAGCTTAATCGGACTAGCATACAATGAGCAGTTCTTC. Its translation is CASSLIGLAYNEQFF. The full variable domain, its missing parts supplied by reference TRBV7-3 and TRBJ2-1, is GAGVSQTPSNKVTEKGKYVELRCDPISGHTALYWYRQSLGQGPEFLIYFQGTGAADDSGLPNDRFFAVRPEGSVSTLKIQRTERGDSAVYLCASSLIGLAYNEQFFGPGTRLTVL.

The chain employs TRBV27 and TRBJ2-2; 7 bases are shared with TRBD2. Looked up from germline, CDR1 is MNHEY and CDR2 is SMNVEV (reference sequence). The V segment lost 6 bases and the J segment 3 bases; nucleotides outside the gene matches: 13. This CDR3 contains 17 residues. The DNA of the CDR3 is TGTGCCAGCAGACCTTCGGGCCTCCGGGGGGACACCGGGGAGCTGTTTTTT. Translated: CASRPSGLRGDTGELFF.

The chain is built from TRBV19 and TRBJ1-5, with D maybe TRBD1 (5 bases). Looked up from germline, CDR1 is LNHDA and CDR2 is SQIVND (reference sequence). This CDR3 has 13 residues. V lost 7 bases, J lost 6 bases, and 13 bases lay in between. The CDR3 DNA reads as TGTGCCAGTACCCAGCGGGGGGGTCAGCCCCAGCATTTT. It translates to CASTQRGGQPQHF. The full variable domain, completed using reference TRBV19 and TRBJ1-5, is DGGITQSPKYLFRKEGQNVTLSCEQNLNHDAMYWYRQDPGQGLRLIYYSQIVNDFQKGDIAEGYSVSREKKESFPLTVTSAQKNPTAFYLCASTQRGGQPQHFGDGTRLSIL.

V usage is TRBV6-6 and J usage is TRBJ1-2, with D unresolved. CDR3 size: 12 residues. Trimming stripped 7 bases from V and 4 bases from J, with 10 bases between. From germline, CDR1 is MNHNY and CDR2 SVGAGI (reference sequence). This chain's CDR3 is CASTSGGYGYTF. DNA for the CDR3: TGTGCCAGCACGTCTGGCGGCTATGGCTACACCTTC.

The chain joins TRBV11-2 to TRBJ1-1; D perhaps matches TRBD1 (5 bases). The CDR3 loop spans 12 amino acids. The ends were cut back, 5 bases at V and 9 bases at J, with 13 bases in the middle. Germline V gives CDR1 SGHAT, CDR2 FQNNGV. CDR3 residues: CASSLGGSKAFF. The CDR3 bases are TGTGCCAGCAGCCTGGGGGGGAGTAAAGCTTTCTTT.

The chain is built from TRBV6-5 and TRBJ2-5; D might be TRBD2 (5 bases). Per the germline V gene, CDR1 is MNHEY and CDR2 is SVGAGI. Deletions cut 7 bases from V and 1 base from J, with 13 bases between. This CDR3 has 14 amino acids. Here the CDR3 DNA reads TGTGCCAGCACCCGAGGGATTCTCCAAGAGACCCAGTACTTC. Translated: CASTRGILQETQYF.

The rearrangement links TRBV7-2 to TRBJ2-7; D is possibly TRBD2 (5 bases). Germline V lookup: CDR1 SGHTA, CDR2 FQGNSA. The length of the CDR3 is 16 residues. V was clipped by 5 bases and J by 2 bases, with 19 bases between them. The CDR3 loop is CASSPGNRVWPYEQYF. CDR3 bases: TGTGCCAGCAGCCCCGGGAACCGGGTTTGGCCCTACGAGCAGTACTTC.

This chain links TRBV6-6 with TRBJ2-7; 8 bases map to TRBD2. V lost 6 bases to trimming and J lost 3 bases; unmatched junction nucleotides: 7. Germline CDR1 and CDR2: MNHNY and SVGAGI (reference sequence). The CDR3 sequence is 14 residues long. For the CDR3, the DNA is TGTGCCAGCAGAACCAGCGGGAGTGGCTACGAGCAGTACTTC. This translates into CASRTSGSGYEQYF.

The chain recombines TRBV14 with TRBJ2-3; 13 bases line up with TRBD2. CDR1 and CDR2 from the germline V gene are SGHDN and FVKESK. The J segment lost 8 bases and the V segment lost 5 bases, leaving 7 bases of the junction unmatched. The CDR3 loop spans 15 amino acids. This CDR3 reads CASSTRTSGSATQYF. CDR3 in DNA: TGTGCCAGCAGCACTCGGACTAGCGGGAGCGCTACGCAGTATTTT. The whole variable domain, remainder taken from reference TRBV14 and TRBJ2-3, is EAGVTQFPSHSVIEKGQTVTLRCDPISGHDNLYWYRRVMGKEIKFLLHFVKESKQDESGMPNNRFLAERTGGTYSTLKVQPAELEDSGVYFCASSTRTSGSATQYFGPGTRLTVL.

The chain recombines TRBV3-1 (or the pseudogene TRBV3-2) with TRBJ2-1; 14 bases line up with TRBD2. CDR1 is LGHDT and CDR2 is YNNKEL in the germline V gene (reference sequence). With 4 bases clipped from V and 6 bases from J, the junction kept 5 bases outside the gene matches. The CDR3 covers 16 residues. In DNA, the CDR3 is TGTGCCAGCAGCCTACACGGGACTAGCGGGGGCAATGAGCAGTTCTTC. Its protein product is CASSLHGTSGGNEQFF.

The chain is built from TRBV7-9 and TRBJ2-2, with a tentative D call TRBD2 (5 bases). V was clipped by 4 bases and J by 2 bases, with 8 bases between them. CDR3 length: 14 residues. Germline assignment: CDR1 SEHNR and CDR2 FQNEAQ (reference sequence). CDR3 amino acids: CASSYRGNTGELFF. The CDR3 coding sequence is TGTGCCAGCAGCTATCGGGGTAACACCGGGGAGCTGTTTTTT.

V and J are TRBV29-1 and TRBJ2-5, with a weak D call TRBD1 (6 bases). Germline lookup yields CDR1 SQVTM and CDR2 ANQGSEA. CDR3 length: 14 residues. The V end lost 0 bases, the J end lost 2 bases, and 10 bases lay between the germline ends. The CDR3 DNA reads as TGCAGCGTTGAAGAGGGGGCAGGACAAGAGACCCAGTACTTC. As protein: CSVEEGAGQETQYF. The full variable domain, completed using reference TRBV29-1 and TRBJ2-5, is SAVISQKPSRDICQRGTSLTIQCQVDSQVTMMFWYRQQPGQSLTLIATANQGSEATYESGFVIDKFPISRPNLTFSTLTVSNMSPEDSSIYLCSVEEGAGQETQYFGPGTRLLVL.

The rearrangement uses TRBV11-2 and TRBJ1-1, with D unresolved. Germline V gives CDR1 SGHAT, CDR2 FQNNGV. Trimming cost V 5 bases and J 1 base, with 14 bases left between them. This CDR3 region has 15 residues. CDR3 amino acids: CASSHMAGTNTEAFF. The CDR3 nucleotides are TGTGCCAGCAGCCATATGGCGGGAACGAACACTGAAGCTTTCTTT.

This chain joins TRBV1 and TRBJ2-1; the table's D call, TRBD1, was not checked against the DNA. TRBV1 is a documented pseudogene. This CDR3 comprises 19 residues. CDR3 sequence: CTSSQDERLQGSWANEQFF. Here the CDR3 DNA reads TGCACCAGCAGCCAAGATGAAAGGCTACAGGGTTCTTGGGCTAATGAGCAGTTCTTC.

In DNA, the CDR3 is TGTGCCAGCAGCGGCGGACAGTCGAACACTGAAGCTTTCTTT. This codes for CASSGGQSNTEAFF. The chain carries TRBV9 and TRBJ1-1; weak D call: TRBD1 (6 bases). Germline V gene data show CDR1 as SGDLS and CDR2 as YYNGEE. V was trimmed by 3 bases and J by 1 base, leaving 10 bases between them. The length of the CDR3 is 14 residues.

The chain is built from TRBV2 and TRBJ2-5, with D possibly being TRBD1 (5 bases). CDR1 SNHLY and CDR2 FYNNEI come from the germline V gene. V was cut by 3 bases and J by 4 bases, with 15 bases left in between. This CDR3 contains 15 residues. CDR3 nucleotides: TGTGCCAGCAGTGAGGAAGGGGTTAGGGGAGAGACCCAGTACTTC. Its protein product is CASSEEGVRGETQYF.

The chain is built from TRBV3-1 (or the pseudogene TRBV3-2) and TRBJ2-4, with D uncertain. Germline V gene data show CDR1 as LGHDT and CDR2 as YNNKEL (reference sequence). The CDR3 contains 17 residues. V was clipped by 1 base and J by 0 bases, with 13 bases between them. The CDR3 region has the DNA TGTGCCAGCAGCCAAGGGTTTAAGAGACTAGCCAAAAACATTCAGTACTTC. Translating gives CASSQGFKRLAKNIQYF.

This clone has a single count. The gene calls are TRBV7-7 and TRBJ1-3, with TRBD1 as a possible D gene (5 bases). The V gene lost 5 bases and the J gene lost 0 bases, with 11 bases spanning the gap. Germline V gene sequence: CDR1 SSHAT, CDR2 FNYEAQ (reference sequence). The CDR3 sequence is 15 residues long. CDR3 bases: TGTGCCAGCAGCCCAGACAGTGGCTCTGGAAACACCATATATTTT. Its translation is CASSPDSGSGNTIYF.

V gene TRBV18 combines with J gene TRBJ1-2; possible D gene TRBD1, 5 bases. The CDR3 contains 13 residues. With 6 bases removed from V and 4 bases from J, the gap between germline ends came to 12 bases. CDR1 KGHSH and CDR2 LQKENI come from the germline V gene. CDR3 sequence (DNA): TGTGCCAGCTCTGAGGGACTCTCCTATGGCTACACCTTC. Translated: CASSEGLSYGYTF. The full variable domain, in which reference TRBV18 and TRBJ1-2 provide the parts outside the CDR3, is NAGVMQNPRHLVRRRGQEARLRCSPMKGHSHVYWYRQLPEEGLKFMVYLQKENIIDESGMPKERFSAEFPKEGPSILRIQQVVRGDSAAYFCASSEGLSYGYTFGSGTRLTVV.

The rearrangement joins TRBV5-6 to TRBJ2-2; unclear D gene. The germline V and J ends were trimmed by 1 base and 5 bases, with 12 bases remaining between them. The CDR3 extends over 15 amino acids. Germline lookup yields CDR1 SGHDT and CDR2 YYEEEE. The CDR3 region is CASSLSGVPTGELFF. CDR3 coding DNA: TGTGCCAGCAGCTTGTCGGGTGTTCCGACCGGGGAGCTGTTTTTT.

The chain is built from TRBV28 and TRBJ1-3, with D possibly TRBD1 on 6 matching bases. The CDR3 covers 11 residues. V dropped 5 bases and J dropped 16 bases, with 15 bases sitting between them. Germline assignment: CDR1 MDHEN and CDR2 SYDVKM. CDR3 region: CASSTGQSLYF. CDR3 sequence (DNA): TGTGCCAGCAGTACCGGACAGTCTTTGTATTTT.